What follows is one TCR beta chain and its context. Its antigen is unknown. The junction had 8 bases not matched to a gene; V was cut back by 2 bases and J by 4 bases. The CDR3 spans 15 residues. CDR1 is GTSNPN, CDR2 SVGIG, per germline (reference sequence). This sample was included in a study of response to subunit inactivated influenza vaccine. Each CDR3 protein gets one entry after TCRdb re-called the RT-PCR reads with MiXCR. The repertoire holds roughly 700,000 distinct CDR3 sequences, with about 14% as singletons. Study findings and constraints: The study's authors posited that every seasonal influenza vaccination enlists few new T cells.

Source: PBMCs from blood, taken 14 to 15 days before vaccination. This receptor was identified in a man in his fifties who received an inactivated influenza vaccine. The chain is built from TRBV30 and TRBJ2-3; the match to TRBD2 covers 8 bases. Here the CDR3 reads CAWSKDSGIPDTQYF. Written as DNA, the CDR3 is TGTGCCTGGAGTAAGGATAGCGGGATTCCAGATACGCAGTATTTT.